The source of this T cell receptor (beta chain) is a study of T cells in Graves' hyperthyroidism and ophthalmopathy (dated by TCRdb to between 2019 and 2020). For the study in its entirety: Peripheral blood was collected at initial diagnosis, before any treatment. To identify distinguishing TCR V-J signatures, a discovery cohort of about 95 patients was used, comprising 40 to 45 with Graves' ophthalmopathy and some 60 with stable Graves' hyperthyroidism. In addition, the study compared T-cell repertoires in thyroid tissue and in blood from roughly six Graves' hyperthyroidism patients. An independent validation cohort of around 19 hyperthyroidism patients and approximately 17 patients who later progressed to ophthalmopathy tested prospective prediction of ophthalmopathy. The paper describes TCR Vbeta CDR3 sequencing of 135 peripheral blood samples, made up of 43 ophthalmopathy patients, some 76 hyperthyroidism patients and roughly 17 progressor patients. The 100 or so discovery patients were randomly divided into training and test sets at a 7:3 ratio. Following sampling, methimazole starting at 30 mg daily was given to hyperthyroidism patients, and high-dose intravenous methylprednisolone was given to ophthalmopathy patients.

Note on this clonotype: Its antigen remains unidentified. This may stem from a read error, because a much larger clone lies one nucleotide away.

The TCR beta CDR3 regions were amplified from RNA transcripts. The TCR CDR3 was subjected to a first round of RT-PCR using the HTBI primer set and the Qiagen OneStep RT-PCR kit. Libraries were constructed in a second round of multiplex PCR, after which size selection and purification were carried out. The libraries were sequenced on an Illumina HiSeq2000 using paired-end 100 bp reads. The original pipeline was this. SOAPnuke was used to process the raw data, throwing out any read that contained adapters or uncalled bases, had a mean Phred below 15, or lacked an exact constant-primer or identifier match. COPE v1.2.5 was used to merge the high-quality paired reads, and each unique nucleotide sequence was defined as a clonotype. MiTCR v1.1 was used to align clonotypes to the IMGT TRBV, TRBD and TRBJ reference segments. Analysis was restricted to V-J combinations with a frequency above 0.0001, which covered roughly 99% of repertoires. A TCS score was defined as the ratio of F50 (clonal expansion) to E x V (chaos), with BLOSUM62-based TCRdist applied between CDR3 peptides within each V-J. Welch's t-statistics and random forest reduced 514 V-J features to 13, which were used in a naive Bayes classifier (R e1071). Starting from the raw public reads, TCRdb applied fastp trimming at Q25, assembled clones with MiXCR and retained in-frame beta chains. Here each entry gathers all rows of one CDR3 protein and keeps the most common genes and DNA. TCRdb, not the original authors, processed these V and J calls. The sample table contains some 560,000 distinct CDR3 sequences; only one count was recorded for approximately 15% of them. The biggest ten clones account for about 15% of the sample.

The CDR3 runs 15 amino acids, cysteine and phenylalanine included. Here the CDR3 DNA is all that survives: 45 bases in frame from base 1. Via the germline V gene, CDR1 is MNHNS and CDR2 SASEGT. Paper-wide results and their limitations: Ophthalmopathy was separated from stable hyperthyroidism by a 13 V-J signature model, with around 90% sensitivity and 81% to 82% specificity obtained in cross-validation and 80%/75% obtained in testing. In validation, the model predicted progression to ophthalmopathy with roughly 70% sensitivity and around 72% specificity, a median of 6.5 months before onset. Most expanded thyroid clonotypes (frequency above 0.001) were also detected in blood, suggesting blood repertoires may reflect thyroid immune responses. Sample size was not statistically predetermined, and blinding of investigators to group allocation was not performed.

Stable Graves' hyperthyroidism was defined as no progression to ophthalmopathy during 18 months of follow-up. The hyperthyroidism patients were between 18 and 65 years old and newly diagnosed, with a disease duration of less than 2 months. Any patient with an uncontrolled infection, another autoimmune disease, pregnancy or lactation was excluded. Diagnoses were based on clinical symptoms, serum thyroxine and TRAb, thyroid ultrasound and orbital computed tomography. PBMCs were separated from about 10 ml of fresh peripheral blood using Ficoll-Paque density gradient centrifugation. Total RNA was extracted using Trizol reagent, and RNA quality was assessed on an Agilent 2100 Bioanalyzer.

Sequenced material: blood. The V gene is TRBV6-1 and the J gene is TRBJ2-1, with a weak D call of TRBD1 (6 bases match). This receptor was obtained from a woman in her thirties or forties with Graves' hyperthyroidism. CDR3 loop: CATHLGGSSYNEQLF. In nucleotides, the sequence is TGTGCCACACACTTAGGGGGAAGCTCCTACAATGAGCAGCTCTTC.